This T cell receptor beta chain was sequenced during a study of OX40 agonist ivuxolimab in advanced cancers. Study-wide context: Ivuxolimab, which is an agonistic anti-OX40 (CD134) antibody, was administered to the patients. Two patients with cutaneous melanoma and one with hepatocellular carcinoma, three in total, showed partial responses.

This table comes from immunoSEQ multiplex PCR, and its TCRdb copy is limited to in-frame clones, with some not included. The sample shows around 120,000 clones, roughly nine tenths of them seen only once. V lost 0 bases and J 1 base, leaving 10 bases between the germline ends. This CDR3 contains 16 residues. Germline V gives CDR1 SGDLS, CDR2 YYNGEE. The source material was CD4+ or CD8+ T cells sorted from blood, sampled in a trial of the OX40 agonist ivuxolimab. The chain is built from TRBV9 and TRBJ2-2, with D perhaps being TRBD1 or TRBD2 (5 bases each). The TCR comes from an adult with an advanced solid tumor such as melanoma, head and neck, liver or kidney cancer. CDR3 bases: TGTGCCAGCAGCGTAGGGGGGACGGTGAACACCGGGGAGCTGTTTTTT. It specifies CASSVGGTVNTGELFF.